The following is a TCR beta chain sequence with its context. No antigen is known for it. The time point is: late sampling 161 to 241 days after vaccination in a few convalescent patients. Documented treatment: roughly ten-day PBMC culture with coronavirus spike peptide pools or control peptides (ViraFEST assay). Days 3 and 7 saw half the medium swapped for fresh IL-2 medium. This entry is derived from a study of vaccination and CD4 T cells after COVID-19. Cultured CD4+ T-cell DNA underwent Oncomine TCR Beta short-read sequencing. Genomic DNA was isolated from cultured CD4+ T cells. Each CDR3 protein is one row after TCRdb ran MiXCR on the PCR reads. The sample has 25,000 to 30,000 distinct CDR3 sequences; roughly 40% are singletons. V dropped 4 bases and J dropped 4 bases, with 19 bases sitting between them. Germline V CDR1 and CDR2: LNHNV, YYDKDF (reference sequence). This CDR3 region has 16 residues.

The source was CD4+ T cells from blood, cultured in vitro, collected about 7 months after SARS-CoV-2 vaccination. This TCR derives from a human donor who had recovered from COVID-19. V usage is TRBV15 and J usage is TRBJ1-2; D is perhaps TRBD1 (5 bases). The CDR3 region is CATSTPPTGGTYGYTF. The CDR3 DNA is TGTGCCACCAGCACCCCCCCTACGGGGGGAACCTATGGCTACACCTTC.